The next 18 T cell receptor beta chains were all read from a single sample in a study of radiotherapy plus CTLA-4 blockade in lung cancer (dated by TCRdb to the late 2010s). The library was prepared using the immunoSEQ multiplex PCR assay. TCRdb obtained this table from immuneACCESS and retained in-frame rearrangements with V and J assigned. These tables miss some clones; where compared with another copy, unresolved V genes account for less than half of the shortfall, and the remainder is unexplained. Across this sample there are 30,000 to 45,000 clones, with just under 75% seen only once. The ten largest clones add up to roughly a tenth of the sample. Sequenced here: peripheral blood, sampled from a patient treated with radiotherapy plus ipilimumab. These receptors were collected from a human donor with non-small cell lung cancer who had stable disease on radiotherapy plus ipilimumab.

Worth noting for this clone: Additional DNA sequences in this sample encode the identical CDR3. The J gene is TRBJ2-3, the V gene TRBV14; D remains ambiguous. This CDR3 has 16 residues. Trimming took off 4 bases at V and 0 bases at J, with 14 bases between the two ends. The germline V gene has CDR1 SGHDN and CDR2 FVKESK. CDR3 coding DNA: TGTGCCAGCAGCCCACTCTACCTCTTAAGCACAGATACGCAGTATTTT. This gives the protein CASSPLYLLSTDTQYF.

This rearrangement joins TRBV14 to TRBJ2-1; D ambiguous. Germline CDR1 and CDR2: SGHDN and FVKESK. This CDR3 is built from 14 residues. The germline V and J ends were trimmed by 4 bases and 12 bases, with 19 bases remaining between them. CDR3 coding DNA: TGTGCCAGCAGCCCGTATACAGCCCGAAGTGGGCAGTTCTTC. Amino acids: CASSPYTARSGQFF.

V gene TRBV5-1 combines with J gene TRBJ1-4, with a possible D match to TRBD1 (5 bases). The CDR3 covers 15 residues. Germline-derived CDR1 and CDR2 are SGHRS and YFSETQ. V lost 5 bases and J 5 bases, leaving 16 bases between the germline ends. The CDR3 spells CASSLFGTGNEKLFF. CDR3 DNA sequence: TGCGCCAGCAGTCTATTCGGGACTGGGAATGAAAAACTGTTTTTT.

The V call is TRBV7-9, the J call TRBJ2-2; possible D gene TRBD2, 5 bases. Germline V lookup: CDR1 SEHNR, CDR2 FQNEAQ (reference sequence). V dropped 5 bases and J dropped 3 bases, with 13 bases sitting between them. The CDR3 is 15 residues long. This CDR3 is CASSPRGGYTGELFF. The CDR3 nucleotides read TGTGCCAGCAGCCCACGAGGAGGCTACACCGGGGAGCTGTTTTTT.

This clone was picked up a small number of times. The sample carries other DNA sequences with the same CDR3. J is TRBJ1-4 and V is TRBV5-5; the D is unclear. Between the trimmed V and J ends, which lost 2 bases and 3 bases, there was a span of 8 bases. This CDR3 contains 14 residues. In germline, CDR1 is SGHKS, CDR2 YYEKEE (reference sequence). CDR3 protein: CASSFGGANEKLFF. CDR3 coding DNA: TGTGCCAGCAGCTTTGGTGGAGCTAATGAAAAACTGTTTTTT. Full variable domain (rest looked up from reference TRBV5-5 and TRBJ1-4): DAGVTQSPTHLIKTRGQQVTLRCSPISGHKSVSWYQQVLGQGPQFIFQYYEKEERGRGNFPDRFSARQFPNYSSELNVNALLLGDSALYLCASSFGGANEKLFFGSGTQLSVL.

The V and J genes are TRBV5-1 and TRBJ2-5; no reliable D call. The V end was cut by 0 bases, the J end by 5 bases, with 8 bases between. CDR3 length: 13 amino acids. Germline CDR1 is SGHRS and CDR2 is YFSETQ. This CDR3 is CASSLGFRETQYF. DNA for the CDR3: TGCGCCAGCAGCTTGGGTTTTCGGGAGACCCAGTACTTC.

This rearrangement joins TRBV18 to TRBJ2-2; D not certain. This CDR3 has 12 residues. Germline assignment: CDR1 KGHSH and CDR2 LQKENI. Trimming stripped 5 bases from V and 6 bases from J, with 7 bases between. The CDR3, as DNA: TGTGCCAGCTCAACTGTTTCCGGGGAGCTGTTTTTT. Translated: CASSTVSGELFF.

This chain connects TRBV18 to TRBJ2-2; D might be TRBD2 (5 bases). The CDR3 extends over 11 amino acids. Per the germline V gene, CDR1 is KGHSH and CDR2 is LQKENI. The CDR3 sequence is CAGSNTGELFF. In nucleotides, the CDR3 is TGTGCGGGGAGTAACACCGGGGAGCTGTTTTTT.

The chain couples TRBV4-2 to TRBJ2-2; D perhaps matches TRBD1 (6 bases). The CDR3 runs 16 residues. Germline lookup yields CDR1 LGHNA and CDR2 YNFKEQ. V was trimmed by 5 bases and J by 5 bases, leaving 18 bases between them. The CDR3 sequence: CASSSTPGQATGELFF. CDR3 DNA sequence: TGTGCCAGCAGCTCGACGCCGGGACAAGCGACCGGGGAGCTGTTTTTT.

This clone came up many times. Here the CDR3 DNA reads TGCAGCGCAATACCCAGAGGGACATTGAACACTGAAGCTTTCTTT. Translating gives CSAIPRGTLNTEAFF. The chain combines TRBV29-1 with TRBJ1-1; maybe TRBD1 (6 bases). This CDR3 contains 15 residues. Trimming shortened V by 7 bases and J by 0 bases, and 18 bases separated the two germline ends. Germline V gene lookup returns CDR1 SQVTM and CDR2 ANQGSEA.

This clone was counted a few times. This CDR3 is CASSLIVGAPEQFF. In nucleotides, the CDR3 is TGTGCCAGCAGCTTAATTGTAGGGGCCCCTGAGCAGTTCTTC. The V and J genes are TRBV7-9 and TRBJ2-1, with D maybe TRBD1 (5 bases). The CDR3 is 14 amino acids. Germline-derived CDR1 and CDR2 are SEHNR and FQNEAQ (reference sequence). Trimming stripped 2 bases from V and 9 bases from J, with 14 bases between.

This clone occurred a few times. The rearrangement joins TRBV5-4 to TRBJ1-4, with 7 bases identical to TRBD1. Germline CDR1 SGHNT, CDR2 YYREEE (reference sequence). This CDR3 contains 15 residues. J was trimmed by 5 bases and V by 0 bases; bases with no gene match: 4. CDR3 protein: CASSLAPTGNEKLFF. CDR3 DNA sequence: TGTGCCAGCAGCTTGGCTCCGACAGGGAATGAAAAACTGTTTTTT. The entire variable domain, with the rest obtained from reference TRBV5-4 and TRBJ1-4, is as follows: ETGVTQSPTHLIKTRGQQVTLRCSSQSGHNTVSWYQQALGQGPQFIFQYYREEENGRGNFPPRFSGLQFPNYSSELNVNALELDDSALYLCASSLAPTGNEKLFFGSGTQLSVL.

The rearrangement joins TRBV29-1 to TRBJ1-2; TRBD1 is a possible D gene (5 bases). CDR3 length equals 15 residues. Germline CDR1 reads SQVTM; CDR2 reads ANQGSEA. Trimming took off 1 base at V and 7 bases at J, with 19 bases between the two ends. The CDR3 nucleotides are TGCAGCGTTGAAGGGGGCTCGGCACAACCCTTTGGCTACACCTTC. Its translation: CSVEGGSAQPFGYTF.

The rearrangement joins TRBV30 to TRBJ1-4; D unclear. Germline V lookup: CDR1 GTSNPN, CDR2 SVGIG (reference sequence). Trimming stripped 4 bases from V and 7 bases from J, with 19 bases between. This CDR3 has 15 residues. The DNA for the CDR3 is TGTGCCTGGACGAACCCGGGAGGCCGGGGTGAAAAACTGTTTTTT. This codes for CAWTNPGGRGEKLFF.

This chain uses TRBV29-1 with TRBJ2-1, with D tentatively TRBD2 (5 bases). This CDR3 has 14 residues. The germline V gene encodes CDR1 SQVTM and CDR2 ANQGSEA. Trimming shortened V by 0 bases and J by 3 bases, and 9 bases separated the two germline ends. The CDR3 loop is CSVEDFSGYNEQFF. CDR3 in DNA: TGCAGCGTTGAAGATTTCAGCGGCTACAATGAGCAGTTCTTC.

The J gene is TRBJ1-4, the V gene TRBV29-1; the D is unclear. With 5 bases removed from V and 4 bases from J, the gap between germline ends came to 14 bases. In germline, CDR1 is SQVTM, CDR2 ANQGSEA. The CDR3 is made up of 14 amino acids. The CDR3 DNA sequence: TGCAGCGTTATCGCGGAAGGTAGTAATGAAAAACTGTTTTTT. It yields the protein CSVIAEGSNEKLFF.

The rearrangement joins TRBV29-1 to TRBJ1-5; D perhaps matches TRBD1 (6 bases). CDR1 is SQVTM and CDR2 is ANQGSEA in the germline V gene. This CDR3 comprises 14 residues. With 6 bases removed from V and 2 bases from J, the gap between germline ends came to 14 bases. CDR3 DNA sequence: TGCAGCGTCCCGGGGGGGGCCGGCAATCAGCCCCAGCATTTT. It translates to CSVPGGAGNQPQHF.

This clone was recorded once. V gene TRBV10-3 combines with J gene TRBJ2-2; D is possibly TRBD2 (5 bases). The CDR3 runs to 15 residues. Trimming shortened V by 4 bases and J by 3 bases, and 12 bases separated the two germline ends. Germline V lookup: CDR1 ENHRY, CDR2 SYGVKD. The CDR3 sequence: CAISGRPRDTGELFF. The CDR3 DNA sequence: TGTGCCATCAGTGGGAGGCCCCGGGACACCGGGGAGCTGTTTTTT.